Listed below are T cell receptor beta chains from one sample, sequenced in a study of CD8+CD57+ T cells in acquired aplastic anemia. Each CDR3 protein gets one entry after TCRdb re-called the reads with MiXCR. The sample carries about 150,000 distinct CDR3 sequences, around half recorded once. The sample taken for sequencing was sorted CD4+, CD8+, or CD8+CD57+ T cells (not recorded which) from PBMCs. These receptors were collected from a human donor with aplastic anemia. CDR3s include the opening cysteine and the closing phenylalanine or tryptophan. Fields, in order: V gene, J gene, clone size, D gene, CDR3 protein, CDR3 DNA. The D gene is left open where the match is weak. Size is omitted from some rows. Given values are once, few, many or a class for expanded clones.

TRBV10-3	TRBJ1-6	once	TRBD1	CAISDVGTGNSLLHF	TGTGCCATCAGTGATGTTGGGACAGGGAACTCACTCCTCCACTTT
TRBV30	TRBJ2-4	few	TRBD2	CANSGRWGNIQYF	TGTGCCAATAGCGGGAGATGGGGAAACATTCAGTACTTC
TRBV29-1	TRBJ2-3	many	NA	CSVEGGGRTDTQYF	TGCAGCGTTGAAGGCGGGGGCCGCACAGATACGCAGTATTTT
TRBV10-3	TRBJ2-5	once	NA	CAISESRVGETQYF	TGTGCCATCAGTGAATCTCGGGTGGGGGAGACCCAGTACTTC
TRBV7-6	TRBJ1-5	NA	NA	CASSLGERGALQPQHF	TGTGCCAGCAGCTTAGGTGAAAGGGGCGCATTACAGCCCCAGCATTTT
TRBV15	TRBJ2-7	NA	NA	CATSRDYAEGGEQYF	TGTGCCACCAGCAGAGACTACGCGGAGGGGGGCGAGCAGTACTTC
TRBV6-1	TRBJ2-3	few	TRBD2	CASSALGAGGPTDTQYF	TGTGCCAGCAGCGCCTTGGGGGCGGGGGGTCCCACAGATACGCAGTATTTT
TRBV12-3/TRBV12-4	TRBJ1-3	NA	NA	CASTPRGRFFGNTIYF	TGTGCCAGCACCCCGCGGGGTCGGTTCTTTGGAAACACCATATATTTT
TRBV28	TRBJ1-1	many	NA	CASSLGVGGAEAFF	TGTGCCAGCAGTTTGGGAGTGGGGGGCGCTGAAGCTTTCTTT
TRBV27	TRBJ1-5	many	NA	CASRSRGTYNQPQHF	TGTGCCAGCAGAAGTCGGGGGACCTACAATCAGCCCCAGCATTTT
TRBV5-8	TRBJ1-3	NA	NA	CASSLYSGDTIYF	TGTGCCAGCAGCTTGTACTCTGGGGACACCATATATTTT
TRBV2	TRBJ1-2	many	NA	CASGAGPNYGYTF	TGTGCCAGCGGGGCAGGGCCTAACTATGGCTACACCTTC
TRBV12-3/TRBV12-4	TRBJ2-3	many	TRBD1	CASSLAMGTGTDTQYF	TGTGCCAGCAGTTTAGCGATGGGGACAGGGACAGATACGCAGTATTTT
TRBV12-3/TRBV12-4	TRBJ1-3	NA	NA	CASSFNVGAGNTIYF	TGTGCCAGCAGTTTTAATGTAGGGGCTGGAAACACCATATATTTT
TRBV29-1	TRBJ1-3	NA	NA	CSVTSGNTIYF	TGCAGCGTTACCTCTGGAAACACCATATATTTT
TRBV7-3	TRBJ2-2	NA	TRBD2	CASSLIASGGAGELFF	TGTGCCAGCAGCTTAATAGCTAGCGGGGGTGCCGGGGAGCTGTTTTTT
TRBV19	TRBJ1-2	once	NA	CASSRPGNGYTF	TGTGCCAGTAGTCGACCGGGGAATGGCTACACCTTC
TRBV2	TRBJ1-6	NA	NA	CASSARTDNSPLHF	TGTGCCAGCAGCGCCAGGACAGACAATTCACCCCTCCACTTT
TRBV5-1	TRBJ2-1	many	TRBD1	CASSHGDRGSYNEQFF	TGCGCCAGCAGCCACGGGGACAGGGGGTCCTACAATGAGCAGTTCTTC
TRBV5-1	TRBJ1-5	many	NA	CASSLGGGGQPQHF	TGCGCCAGCAGCTTGGGGGGGGGAGGTCAGCCCCAGCATTTT
TRBV10-3	TRBJ2-2	many	NA	CAIISDLAGTGELFF	TGTGCCATCATCTCCGACTTAGCAGGAACCGGGGAGCTGTTTTTT
TRBV19	TRBJ2-3	many	TRBD2	CASSMALAGGTDTQYF	TGTGCCAGTAGTATGGCCCTAGCGGGGGGCACAGATACGCAGTATTTT
TRBV11-1	TRBJ2-5	many	NA	CASSALAETQYF	TGTGCCAGCAGCGCGCTAGCGGAGACCCAGTACTTC
TRBV15	TRBJ2-1	NA	NA	CATSRVTGPGYNEQFF	TGTGCCACCAGCAGAGTGACAGGCCCGGGCTACAATGAGCAGTTCTTC
TRBV15	TRBJ2-7	NA	TRBD1	CATSRDTGAFEQYF	TGTGCCACCAGCAGAGATACAGGGGCCTTCGAGCAGTACTTC
TRBV6-5	TRBJ1-2	NA	NA	CASSFPGTKYGYTF	TGTGCCAGCAGTTTCCCCGGGACTAAGTATGGCTACACCTTC
TRBV10-2	TRBJ1-1	NA	NA	CASSESSGEAFF	TGCGCCAGCAGTGAGTCAAGTGGTGAAGCTTTCTTT
TRBV2	TRBJ1-4	NA	NA	CASSEQWQGGEKLFF	TGTGCCAGCAGTGAACAGTGGCAGGGCGGTGAAAAACTGTTTTTT
TRBV12-3/TRBV12-4	TRBJ1-2	many	NA	CASSPANYGYTF	TGTGCCAGCAGCCCGGCTAACTATGGCTACACCTTC
TRBV12-3/TRBV12-4	TRBJ1-5	few	TRBD1	CAGSPNTGEQPQHF	TGTGCCGGCTCACCTAATACAGGGGAACAGCCCCAGCATTTT
TRBV19	TRBJ1-2	NA	NA	CASMGANYGYTF	TGTGCCAGTATGGGGGCCAACTATGGCTACACCTTC
TRBV29-1	TRBJ2-1	NA	NA	CSVALSRSSYNEQFF	TGCAGCGTTGCCCTGTCCCGGAGCTCCTACAATGAGCAGTTCTTC
TRBV20-1	TRBJ1-1	NA	NA	CSARDRMNTEAFF	TGCAGTGCTAGAGACAGGATGAACACTGAAGCTTTCTTT
TRBV15	TRBJ2-7	NA	NA	CATSSGLESSYEQYF	TGTGCCACCAGCAGTGGATTGGAAAGCTCCTACGAGCAGTACTTC
TRBV11-1	TRBJ2-5	NA	NA	CASSLGRDTEGQETQYF	TGTGCCAGCAGCTTAGGGAGGGACACCGAGGGACAAGAGACCCAGTACTTC
TRBV7-9	TRBJ1-1	NA	TRBD1	CASSRPTGREAFF	TGTGCCAGCAGCCGGCCGACAGGGCGTGAAGCTTTCTTT
TRBV7-8	TRBJ2-7	many	NA	CASSFKVLPYEQYF	TGTGCCAGCAGCTTTAAGGTCTTACCCTACGAGCAGTACTTC
TRBV10-3	TRBJ2-3	NA	TRBD1	CAISDPGQGAPTDTQYF	TGTGCCATCAGTGACCCTGGACAGGGGGCGCCGACAGATACGCAGTATTTT
TRBV20-1	TRBJ2-1	many	NA	CSATESAPTSHNEQFF	TGCAGTGCTACAGAATCAGCACCAACGTCCCACAATGAGCAGTTCTTC
TRBV7-2	TRBJ1-1	many	NA	CASSHNSGAGTEAFF	TGTGCCAGCAGCCATAATTCAGGGGCCGGCACTGAAGCTTTCTTT
TRBV10-1	TRBJ2-2	NA	NA	CAIVYGGDSVGELFF	TGCGCCATAGTATACGGCGGAGATTCGGTCGGGGAGCTGTTTTTT
TRBV12-3/TRBV12-4	TRBJ1-2	many	NA	CASSLRIDANYGYTF	TGTGCCAGCAGTTTAAGGATCGACGCTAACTATGGCTACACCTTC
TRBV7-2	TRBJ2-7	NA	NA	CASSFQISSYEQYF	TGTGCCAGCAGCTTTCAAATCAGCTCCTACGAGCAGTACTTC
TRBV20-1	TRBJ1-2	many	NA	CSADIGGASYGYTF	TGCAGTGCTGATATCGGGGGGGCCTCGTATGGCTACACCTTC
TRBV2	TRBJ1-6	many	NA	CASQKRGSDNSPLHF	TGTGCCAGCCAAAAGCGGGGGAGCGATAATTCACCCCTCCACTTT
TRBV9	TRBJ1-1	many	NA	CASSVGGTSLEAFF	TGTGCCAGCAGCGTAGGGGGGACTTCCCTAGAAGCTTTCTTT